This T cell receptor (beta chain) was recovered during a study of radiotherapy plus CTLA-4 blockade in lung cancer. Germline V gene data show CDR1 as MDHEN and CDR2 as SYDVKM. CDR3 length equals 14 residues. V lost 6 bases and J lost 5; bases outside the gene matches: 6. Here immunoSEQ multiplex PCR was the method, and the copy in TCRdb shows in-frame clones only, minus some. This table has tens of thousands of clones, 75% to 85% appearing once. The V gene is TRBV28, the J gene TRBJ1-4, with TRBD1 identical over 7 bases. The material was peripheral blood, obtained from a patient treated with radiotherapy plus ipilimumab. This TCR derives from a human donor with non-small cell lung cancer who had a complete response to radiotherapy plus ipilimumab. The CDR3 DNA follows: TGTGCCAGCAGGCTGACAGGGCCCAATGAAAAACTGTTTTTT. Translation gives CASRLTGPNEKLFF.